This TCR beta chain was identified during a study of early T cells in non-severe SARS-CoV-2 infection. The protocol attached unique molecular identifiers to individual cDNA molecules. TCRdb reprocessed the 5' RACE reads with MiXCR, giving one entry per CDR3 protein. The data show roughly 51,000 distinct CDR3 sequences, more than 9% seen once. This clonotype came up many times. This TCR was sampled from an adult who was a healthcare worker with PCR-confirmed SARS-CoV-2 infection or an uninfected control (not recorded which). Input material: whole blood.

The CDR3, as DNA: TGTGCCAGCAGCTTCCGGACAGGGAACAATCAGCCCCAGCATTTT. Protein: CASSFRTGNNQPQHF. The J gene is TRBJ1-5, the V gene TRBV7-2; 8 nucleotides match TRBD1. The CDR3 contains 15 residues. V trimming: 3 bases; J trimming: 3 bases; junction bases outside the gene matches: 4. CDR1 SGHTA and CDR2 FQGNSA come from the germline V gene.